This TCR beta chain was captured in a study of beta chain features in type 1 diabetes. The CDR3 spans 15 residues. The germline gives CDR1 SQVTM, CDR2 ANQGSEA. V trimming: 7 bases; J trimming: 5 bases; junction bases outside the gene matches: 12. What was sequenced were expressed TCRB transcripts, since all of the isolated RNA had been reverse transcribed. Clones were read by immunoSEQ multiplex PCR, and TCRdb kept only the in-frame ones, dropping some. The table has fewer than 350,000 clones, about 15% seen once; the top ten hold less than 0.02%. Study conclusions and caveats: Type 1 diabetes patients had moderately but significantly shorter TCRB CDR3s in all four CD4+ subsets. PCR might show a preference for shorter templates, equally across patients and controls.

This clone was picked up a small number of times. Its target is not known. Material: naive CD4+ T cells from blood. The source of this sequence is a young man with type 1 diabetes. V gene TRBV29-1 combines with J gene TRBJ1-4; 8 bases match TRBD1. The CDR3 protein is CSATARTGQNEKLFF. CDR3 DNA sequence: TGCAGCGCAACGGCCCGGACAGGGCAAAATGAAAAACTGTTTTTT.